This T cell receptor (beta chain) is drawn from a study of human T cells and chemical hapten exposure. Time point of the sample: patch test 3, about 24 weeks after DPC sensitization. Described treatment: therapeutic diphenylcyclopropenone sensitization with weekly scalp DPC. TCRdb recomputed calls from the RACE reads with MiXCR, one row per CDR3 protein. The table lists about 160,000 distinct CDR3 sequences, about 27% of them singletons. Deletions cut 6 bases from V and 4 bases from J, with 9 bases between. Germline-derived CDR1 and CDR2 are MGHRA and YSYEKL. This CDR3 has 12 amino acids. This rearrangement joins TRBV4-1 to TRBJ2-5; D remains unclear. The source material was whole blood, sampled in connection with sensitization to the hapten diphenylcyclopropenone (DPC). This receptor was obtained from a woman between 18 and 29 years old with alopecia areata. Some clones in this sample may be carry-over from other donors' samples. CDR3 region: CASSPPSETQYF. The CDR3 DNA follows: TGCGCCAGCAGTCCTCCCTCAGAGACCCAGTACTTC.